These 32 T cell receptor beta chains came from one sample sequenced in a study of human T cells and chemical hapten exposure. TCRdb called the RACE reads again in MiXCR, with one record for every CDR3 protein. The sample records fewer than 85,000 distinct CDR3 sequences, 10% being singletons. The time point: patch test 2, 6 weeks after DPC sensitization. As for treatment: therapeutic diphenylcyclopropenone sensitization with weekly scalp DPC. The specimen was whole blood, collected in connection with sensitization to the hapten diphenylcyclopropenone (DPC). The source of these receptors is a woman aged 25 to 45 with alopecia areata. Some clones in this sample may be carry-over from other donors' samples.

The sample holds many counts of this clonotype. The rearrangement uses TRBV29-1 and TRBJ2-3; D is perhaps TRBD1 (5 bases). This CDR3 has 13 residues. V lost 4 bases and J 4 bases, leaving 12 bases between the germline ends. Looked up from germline, CDR1 is SQVTM and CDR2 is ANQGSEA. The CDR3 here is CSVVKVTADTQYF. The CDR3 coding sequence is TGCAGCGTTGTCAAGGTGACAGCAGATACGCAGTATTTT.

Ten or more counts support this clonotype. The rearrangement links TRBV7-2 to TRBJ2-7; tentatively, D is TRBD1 (6 bases). Looked up from germline, CDR1 is SGHTA and CDR2 is FQGNSA. Trimming stripped 6 bases from V and 3 bases from J, with 9 bases between. The CDR3 runs 12 residues. CDR3: CASSTQGYEQYF. The CDR3 region has the DNA TGTGCCAGCAGTACACAGGGCTACGAGCAGTACTTC.

This clonotype was observed at least ten times. The chain recombines TRBV10-3 with TRBJ2-5; D unresolved. V was cut by 2 bases and J by 5 bases, with 18 bases left in between. The CDR3 covers 16 residues. CDR1 ENHRY and CDR2 SYGVKD come from the germline V gene. Here the CDR3 reads CAISETPEGSGETQYF. CDR3 coding DNA: TGTGCCATCAGTGAGACCCCTGAAGGCAGTGGGGAGACCCAGTACTTC.

This clonotype came up many times. This chain uses TRBV28 with TRBJ1-5; D gene ambiguous. This CDR3 has 12 residues. Per germline, CDR1 MDHEN and CDR2 SYDVKM. Trimming stripped 6 bases from V and 4 bases from J, with 7 bases between. The CDR3: CASSSTNQPQHF. CDR3 nucleotides: TGTGCCAGCAGCTCCACAAATCAGCCCCAGCATTTT.

This clonotype has at least ten counts. V and J are TRBV18 and TRBJ1-6; D might be TRBD1 (6 bases). V shed 4 bases and J shed 6 bases, with 13 bases lying between them. The germline CDR1 and CDR2 sequences are KGHSH and LQKENI. CDR3 length: 15 amino acids. CDR3 region: CASSQTDSANSPLHF. CDR3 DNA sequence: TGTGCCAGCTCACAGACGGACAGCGCTAATTCACCCCTCCACTTT.

This clonotype occurred a few times. This sequence joins TRBV3-1 and TRBJ2-5; 10 bases map to TRBD2. After removal of 4 bases from V and 2 bases from J, the junction contained 1 base not matched to a gene. Germline assignment: CDR1 LGHDT and CDR2 YNNKEL (reference sequence). CDR3 length equals 14 residues. CDR3 sequence: CASSPTSGQETQYF. The DNA of the CDR3 is TGTGCCAGCAGCCCGACTAGCGGGCAAGAGACCCAGTACTTC.

This clonotype was counted only a few times. The genes are TRBV9 and TRBJ1-1; tentative D call: TRBD1 (6 bases). This CDR3 is built from 15 residues. The V end was cut by 0 bases, the J end by 5 bases, with 14 bases between. Per the germline V gene, CDR1 is SGDLS and CDR2 is YYNGEE. Here the CDR3 DNA reads TGTGCCAGCAGCGTAGGAGGCGACAGGACGACTGAAGCTTTCTTT. Translating gives CASSVGGDRTTEAFF.

This clonotype was detected ten times or more. This sequence joins TRBV28 and TRBJ1-6, with a tentative D call TRBD1 (5 bases). Germline-derived CDR1 and CDR2 are MDHEN and SYDVKM. The CDR3 consists of 17 residues. V lost 2 bases to trimming and J lost 0 bases, with 11 bases between them. CDR3 sequence: CASSLVEGSSYNSPLHF. The CDR3 DNA reads as TGTGCCAGCAGTTTAGTTGAGGGGAGCTCCTATAATTCACCCCTCCACTTT.

This clonotype has at least ten counts. V usage is TRBV21-1 and J usage is TRBJ2-1; the D call TRBD1 from the table was never checked on the DNA. TRBV21-1 is classified as a pseudogene. The CDR3 length is 14 residues. The CDR3, as DNA: TGTGCCCGTTTGGACAGGGTCTCCTACAATGAGCAGTTCTTC. This sequence encodes CARLDRVSYNEQFF.

This clonotype was detected only a few times. The chain links TRBV7-8 to TRBJ2-7, with 7 positions matching TRBD1. V dropped 2 bases and J dropped 6; count of bases not matched to a gene: 13. The CDR3 is made up of 16 amino acids. Germline V gives CDR1 SGHVS, CDR2 FQNEAQ. CDR3 DNA sequence: TGTGCCAGCAGCTTATCCCCCCCCCCTACAGGGGTCGAGCAGTACTTC. Protein sequence: CASSLSPPPTGVEQYF.

This clonotype was found a few times. The chain carries TRBV4-1 and TRBJ1-3; TRBD1 agrees at 9 bases. The CDR3 covers 16 residues. CDR1 is MGHRA and CDR2 is YSYEKL in the germline V gene. The junction had 6 bases not matched to a gene; V was cut back by 4 bases and J by 2 bases. CDR3 residues: CASSPYRGPPGNTIYF. Here the CDR3 DNA reads TGCGCCAGCAGCCCTTACAGGGGGCCCCCTGGAAACACCATATATTTT.

This clonotype showed up many times. The chain uses TRBV7-2 and TRBJ1-6, with TRBD1 matching over 8 bases. The junction had 10 bases not matched to a gene; V was cut back by 3 bases and J by 0 bases. Germline V lookup: CDR1 SGHTA, CDR2 FQGNSA. This CDR3 contains 19 residues. CDR3 in amino acids: CASSFTRDRLSSYNSPLHF. The CDR3 nucleotides are TGTGCCAGCAGCTTTACTCGGGACAGGCTAAGCTCCTATAATTCACCCCTCCACTTT.

The gene calls are TRBV4-3 and TRBJ1-5, with D uncertain. The CDR3 spans 14 residues. Trimming pared 0 bases from V and 5 bases from J, leaving 8 bases between. Germline V lookup: CDR1 LGHNA, CDR2 YSLEER. CDR3: CASSQDWGDQPQHF. As DNA, the CDR3 is TGCGCCAGCAGCCAAGATTGGGGAGATCAGCCCCAGCATTTT.

This clonotype occurred many times. The chain joins TRBV28 to TRBJ2-1; no clear D gene. In germline, CDR1 is MDHEN, CDR2 SYDVKM. CDR3 length: 13 residues. V was clipped by 1 base and J by 9 bases, with 10 bases between them. The CDR3 is CASSLSLGVEQFF. DNA of the CDR3: TGTGCCAGCAGTTTATCGTTGGGCGTTGAGCAGTTCTTC.

This chain connects TRBV3-1 to TRBJ2-7; D is unclear. Germline V gives CDR1 LGHDT, CDR2 YNNKEL (reference sequence). V was trimmed by 3 bases and J by 6 bases, leaving 18 bases between them. The length of the CDR3 is 15 residues. The CDR3 loop reads CASSQRSVTALEQYF. The CDR3 nucleotides read TGTGCCAGCAGCCAGAGGTCAGTGACGGCTCTCGAGCAGTACTTC.

A few counts support this clonotype. J is TRBJ2-7 and V is TRBV7-2; D may be TRBD1 (7 bases). The CDR3 contains 14 residues. Germline V CDR1 and CDR2: SGHTA, FQGNSA. V was shortened by 5 bases and J by 0 bases, with 11 bases between the two germline ends. The CDR3 bases are TGTGCCAGCAGCCAGGGGGGCAACTCCTACGAGCAGTACTTC. Amino acid sequence: CASSQGGNSYEQYF.

In DNA form, the CDR3 reads TGCAGCGTCGATTCCGTGAACAACATTCAGTACTTC. Translating it yields CSVDSVNNIQYF. This chain joins TRBV20-1 and TRBJ2-4; D not certain. The germline V gene encodes CDR1 DFQATT and CDR2 SNEGSKA (reference sequence). The CDR3 totals 12 residues.

This clonotype was counted ten times or more. The chain combines TRBV9 with TRBJ1-1; possible D gene TRBD1, 6 bases. V lost 0 bases and J lost 5, with 11 bases in between. Per the germline V gene, CDR1 is SGDLS and CDR2 is YYNGEE. The CDR3 sequence is 14 residues long. CDR3 nucleotides: TGTGCCAGCAGCGTAGAACCAGGGGCAACTGAAGCTTTCTTT. This codes for CASSVEPGATEAFF.

This clonotype was detected ten times or more. The chain is built from TRBV6-2 or TRBV6-3 and TRBJ1-1, with 9 bases fitting TRBD1. Trimming at V came to 8 bases and at J to 3 bases, leaving 4 bases not matched to a gene. Germline-derived CDR1 and CDR2 are MNHEY and SVGEGT. CDR3 length: 13 amino acids. The CDR3 loop is CASLDRGDTEAFF. CDR3 bases: TGTGCCAGCCTGGACAGGGGTGACACTGAAGCTTTCTTT.

This clonotype was seen a few times. The genes are TRBV4-2 and TRBJ2-5; 7 bases are shared with TRBD2. The CDR3 is 15 amino acids. Germline V CDR1 and CDR2: LGHNA, YNFKEQ. The junction had 5 bases not matched to a gene; V was cut back by 0 bases and J by 4 bases. The CDR3 nucleotides are TGTGCCAGCAGCCAAGACCGAACTAGCGTAGAGACCCAGTACTTC. Translating gives CASSQDRTSVETQYF.

As for this clonotype: With a much larger clone just one base away, this may be a read error. The V gene is TRBV7-2, the J gene TRBJ2-2; D not resolved. The CDR3 loop spans 13 amino acids. Per the germline V gene, CDR1 is SGHTA and CDR2 is FQGNSA. CDR3 amino acids: CASSSTRTGQLFF. The CDR3 region has the DNA TGTGCCAGCAGCTCAACTCGAACCGGGCAGCTGTTTTTT.

This clonotype was counted only a few times. V usage is TRBV28 and J usage is TRBJ2-3, with TRBD2 identical over 7 bases. V dropped 6 bases and J dropped 1; count of bases not matched to a gene: 7. Per the germline V gene, CDR1 is MDHEN and CDR2 is SYDVKM. The CDR3 loop spans 15 amino acids. Here the CDR3 DNA reads TGTGCCAGCAGCCTGGGAGGGTCCCGCACAGATACGCAGTATTTT. As protein: CASSLGGSRTDTQYF.

With regard to this clonotype: At one end the junction does not follow the germline gene, possibly because of a read error. CDR3 residues: CANSSTSSYNEQFF. The DNA for the CDR3 is TGTGCCAACAGCTCGACTAGCTCCTACAATGAGCAGTTCTTC. V and J are TRBV11-3 and TRBJ2-1; tentative D call: TRBD2 (6 bases). The CDR3 has 14 amino acids. Germline V lookup: CDR1 SGHNT, CDR2 YENEEA.

In this sample, this clonotype turned up once. A much larger clone sits a single nucleotide away, making a read error possible. The chain joins TRBV11-3 to TRBJ2-1, with a weak D call TRBD1 (5 bases). In germline, CDR1 is SGHNT, CDR2 YENEEA. CDR3 length: 16 amino acids. This chain's CDR3 is CVTSKPGIETVNEQFF. CDR3 coding DNA: TGTGTCACCTCTAAGCCAGGGATTGAAACGGTAAATGAGCAGTTCTTC.

In its sample, this clonotype was seen many times. CDR3 DNA: TGTGCCAGCAGCTTAGTGAGGGGAGACACAGATACGCAGTATTTT. This sequence encodes CASSLVRGDTDTQYF. The chain couples TRBV7-2 to TRBJ2-3; the D call may be TRBD1 or TRBD2 (5 bases each). CDR1 is SGHTA, CDR2 FQGNSA, per germline. CDR3 length: 15 residues. V gave up 1 base and J gave up 2 bases, with 10 bases separating them.

The sample holds many counts of this clonotype. The rearrangement joins TRBV29-1 to TRBJ2-3, with D perhaps matching TRBD1 (6 bases). Per the germline V gene, CDR1 is SQVTM and CDR2 is ANQGSEA. The ends were cut back, 0 bases at V and 4 bases at J, with 11 bases in the middle. This CDR3 comprises 14 residues. The CDR3 DNA reads TGCAGCGTTGAAGAAAGGGGGAAGGCAGATACGCAGTATTTT. This translates into CSVEERGKADTQYF.

This clonotype was counted a few times. The rearrangement links TRBV20-1 to TRBJ2-5; D remains ambiguous. CDR3 length equals 13 residues. Germline V gene sequence: CDR1 DFQATT, CDR2 SNEGSKA (reference sequence). Trimming stripped 5 bases from V and 4 bases from J, with 14 bases between. CDR3 amino acids: CSAHTLGPETQYF. CDR3 sequence (DNA): TGCAGTGCTCACACCCTAGGTCCAGAGACCCAGTACTTC.

The sample holds many counts of this clonotype. The chain links TRBV6-5 to TRBJ1-5; D gene ambiguous. The V and J ends lost 4 bases and 5 bases respectively, with 24 bases between them. Germline CDR1 and CDR2: MNHEY and SVGAGI. The CDR3 contains 18 residues. CDR3 region: CASSSVKGRRYKDQPQHF. As DNA, the CDR3 is TGTGCCAGCAGTTCCGTTAAAGGGCGTCGATACAAGGATCAGCCCCAGCATTTT.

CDR3 DNA sequence: TGTGCCAGCAGTAGTCGCACGGAAGCTTTCTTT. Translated, it gives CASSSRTEAFF. This chain joins TRBV28 and TRBJ1-1; D gene ambiguous. The CDR3 is 11 amino acids. CDR1 is MDHEN and CDR2 is SYDVKM in the germline V gene. Trimming stripped 5 bases from V and 8 bases from J, with 9 bases between.

This clonotype was observed many times. The chain combines TRBV29-1 with TRBJ1-2, with D perhaps matching TRBD1 (6 bases). The CDR3 is 15 residues long. V was trimmed by 2 bases and J by 8 bases, leaving 21 bases between them. CDR1 and CDR2 from the germline V gene are SQVTM and ANQGSEA. This CDR3 reads CSVESQGPPRGGYTF. In DNA, the CDR3 is TGCAGCGTTGAATCGCAGGGGCCCCCTCGAGGCGGCTACACCTTC.

The chain carries TRBV15 and TRBJ2-3; no reliable D call. V was cut by 4 bases and J by 6 bases, with 14 bases left in between. Germline V CDR1 and CDR2: LNHNV, YYDKDF (reference sequence). The CDR3 is 14 amino acids. The CDR3 DNA sequence: TGTGCCACCAGCACTCCGACTTACCAGGATACGCAGTATTTT. Encoded protein: CATSTPTYQDTQYF.

The table lists this clonotype with many counts. The V gene is TRBV10-2, the J gene TRBJ2-3; D is unclear. This CDR3 region has 12 residues. Germline V gene data show CDR1 as WSHSY and CDR2 as SAAADI. V lost 8 bases to trimming and J lost 1 base, with 7 bases between them. The CDR3 spells CASHPGTDTQYF. CDR3 bases: TGCGCCAGCCACCCGGGCACAGATACGCAGTATTTT.